Presented here are 8 T cell receptor beta chains from one specimen sequenced in a study of shared clonotypes between healthy human individuals (TCRdb year 2020). Library construction relied on the immunoSEQ multiplex PCR assay. As stored in TCRdb, this immuneACCESS dataset retains in-frame rearrangements with V and J assigned. A fraction of the clones does not appear; measured against another copy, unresolved V genes explain less than half of the discrepancy, and the remainder lacks a known reason. The sample table records about 2.1 million clones; just under 95% of these occur just once. About 1.6% of the sample is in the top ten clones. CD8 naive samples were obtained by positive selection for CCR7 among CD45RO-negative cells, yielding a CD45RA+CCR7+ population from which TemRA cells were excluded. Sequencing was carried out using naive CD8+ T cells from PBMCs. The meaning of the sample's cell subset or site label: CD45RA+CCR7+. The receptors were sampled from a man aged 18 to 29 in good health. Some clones in this sample may be carry-over from other donors' samples.

The J gene is TRBJ1-1, the V gene TRBV6-5; D ambiguous. This CDR3 spans 13 amino acids. Trimming left V 6 bases short and J 2 bases short, with 10 bases between. Per germline, CDR1 MNHEY and CDR2 SVGAGI. The CDR3 bases are TGTGCCAGCAGGATAATGCATAACACTGAAGCTTTCTTT. This sequence encodes CASRIMHNTEAFF.

In regard to this clone: Other DNA sequences in the sample encode the same CDR3. The chain carries TRBV19 and TRBJ2-7; no clear D. The length of the CDR3 is 11 residues. Germline lookup yields CDR1 LNHDA and CDR2 SQIVND (reference sequence). The V and J ends lost 8 bases and 3 bases respectively, with 8 bases between them. This CDR3 is CASSDGYEQYF. CDR3 DNA sequence: TGTGCCAGTTCGGACGGCTACGAGCAGTACTTC. The entire variable domain, with the rest obtained from reference TRBV19 and TRBJ2-7, is as follows: DGGITQSPKYLFRKEGQNVTLSCEQNLNHDAMYWYRQDPGQGLRLIYYSQIVNDFQKGDIAEGYSVSREKKESFPLTVTSAQKNPTAFYLCASSDGYEQYFGPGTRLTVT.

The chain has TRBV19 and TRBJ2-2; D is unresolved. Trimming removed 2 bases from V and 5 bases from J, with 6 bases in between. The CDR3 runs 13 residues. CDR1 is LNHDA and CDR2 is SQIVND in the germline V gene (reference sequence). As DNA, the CDR3 is TGTGCCAGTAGTATATGGAAGACCGGGGAGCTGTTTTTT. Encoded protein: CASSIWKTGELFF. The variable domain in full, completed from reference TRBV19 and TRBJ2-2, reads DGGITQSPKYLFRKEGQNVTLSCEQNLNHDAMYWYRQDPGQGLRLIYYSQIVNDFQKGDIAEGYSVSREKKESFPLTVTSAQKNPTAFYLCASSIWKTGELFFGEGSRLTVL.

V is TRBV28 and J is TRBJ2-1, with D tentatively TRBD1 (5 bases). Germline V gene lookup returns CDR1 MDHEN and CDR2 SYDVKM. The CDR3 covers 13 residues. Trimming removed 6 bases at V and 9 bases at J, with 15 bases between. CDR3 bases: TGTGCCAGCAGGTTTCAGGGTGTGAGTGAGCAGTTCTTC. Amino acid sequence: CASRFQGVSEQFF.

A note on this clone: In the same sample, other DNA sequences code for this CDR3. This chain joins TRBV9 and TRBJ2-3; 7 bases align to TRBD2. The trim removed 0 bases at V and 0 bases at J, leaving 4 bases unmatched. The CDR3 is made up of 16 amino acids. Germline V gives CDR1 SGDLS, CDR2 YYNGEE. The CDR3 spells CASSVGLAESTDTQYF. The CDR3 DNA reads as TGTGCCAGCAGCGTAGGACTAGCCGAAAGCACAGATACGCAGTATTTT.

This chain joins TRBV9 and TRBJ1-1; 9 bases agree with TRBD1. CDR3 length: 15 amino acids. J gave up 11 bases and V 0 bases, and 11 bases lay outside the gene matches. CDR1 and CDR2 (germline): SGDLS, YYNGEE. CDR3 coding DNA: TGTGCCAGCAGCGTAGAGCCGTTACAGGGGGCAAATGCTTTCTTT. It yields the protein CASSVEPLQGANAFF. Full variable domain (missing parts from reference TRBV9 and TRBJ1-1): DSGVTQTPKHLITATGQRVTLRCSPRSGDLSVYWYQQSLDQGLQFLIQYYNGEERAKGNILERFSAQQFPDLHSELNLSSLELGDSALYFCASSVEPLQGANAFFGQGTRLTVV.

CDR3 protein: CASSFVTSGRDEQFF. The CDR3 DNA reads as TGTGCCAGCAGCTTTGTGACTAGCGGGAGGGATGAGCAGTTCTTC. The chain joins TRBV7-2 to TRBJ2-1; TRBD2 aligns across 14 bases. Trimming removed 3 bases from V and 8 bases from J; junction bases left unmatched: 3. The V gene's germline CDR1 is SGHTA and CDR2 FQGNSA. The CDR3 has 15 amino acids.

This chain joins TRBV5-4 and TRBJ2-5; the D is unclear. The germline V gene encodes CDR1 SGHNT and CDR2 YYREEE (reference sequence). The V and J ends lost 3 bases and 5 bases respectively, with 14 bases between them. The CDR3 length is 14 residues. For the CDR3, the DNA is TGTGCCAGCAGCTCGGCAGGTTTAGTGGAGACCCAGTACTTC. It codes for CASSSAGLVETQYF.